What follows are 29 T cell receptor beta chains derived from one specimen sequenced in a study of blood T cell repertoires in COVID-19. Sequenced by immunoSEQ multiplex PCR; TCRdb stores in-frame clones only, minus some. The data show more than 110,000 clones, with around 86% seen just once and about 4% held by the top ten. Sequencing was done on a sample of peripheral blood. The source of these receptors is a woman over 75 with acute or convalescent COVID-19.

CDR3 coding DNA: TGCGCCAGCAGTCAAGGGGAGGTACGCACAGATACGCAGTATTTT. It translates to CASSQGEVRTDTQYF. The chain combines TRBV23-1 with TRBJ2-3, with a weak D call TRBD2 (6 bases). TRBV23-1 is an ORF, with its function uncertain. CDR3 length: 15 amino acids. Deletions cut 2 bases from V and 1 base from J, with 10 bases between.

This sequence joins TRBV11-2 and TRBJ2-7, with 11 bases lining up with TRBD2. After removal of 4 bases from V and 3 bases from J, the junction contained 8 bases not matched to a gene. Germline V gene sequence: CDR1 SGHAT, CDR2 FQNNGV. This CDR3 has 16 residues. The CDR3 region is CASSSLRLAGIYEQYF. CDR3 nucleotides: TGTGCCAGCAGCTCGTTAAGACTAGCGGGAATCTACGAGCAGTACTTC.

This chain links TRBV7-9 with TRBJ1-4; tentative D call: TRBD1 (5 bases). The germline gives CDR1 SEHNR, CDR2 FQNEAQ (reference sequence). This CDR3 contains 16 residues. V was cut by 1 base and J by 7 bases, with 16 bases left in between. The chain's CDR3 is CASSLVSGLLTEKLFF. Written as DNA, the CDR3 is TGTGCCAGCAGCTTAGTATCAGGGTTATTGACTGAAAAACTGTTTTTT.

The gene calls are TRBV2 and TRBJ2-7; TRBD2 is a possible D gene (6 bases). V lost 6 bases, J lost 2 bases, and 14 bases lay in between. This CDR3 region has 14 residues. Germline lookup yields CDR1 SNHLY and CDR2 FYNNEI. The CDR3 DNA is TGTGCCAGCAGGACCAGGAGGGAAGCCTACGAGCAGTACTTC. Protein: CASRTRREAYEQYF. Using reference TRBV2 and TRBJ2-7 for the parts outside the CDR3, the full variable domain is EPEVTQTPSHQVTQMGQEVILRCVPISNHLYFYWYRQILGQKVEFLVSFYNNEISEKSEIFDDQFSVERPDGSNFTLKIRSTKLEDSAMYFCASRTRREAYEQYFGPGTRLTVT.

The chain has TRBV28 and TRBJ1-2; D unresolved. CDR3 length equals 12 residues. Trimming removed 5 bases at V and 7 bases at J, with 11 bases between. Germline CDR1 and CDR2: MDHEN and SYDVKM. The CDR3 DNA reads TGTGCCAGCAGTGCGGGGTTGAGTGGCTACACCTTC. Translation: CASSAGLSGYTF.

This chain uses TRBV11-2 with TRBJ1-1, with D unresolved. The germline gives CDR1 SGHAT, CDR2 FQNNGV. The V end was cut by 5 bases, the J end by 5 bases, with 15 bases between. The CDR3 length is 14 residues. DNA for the CDR3: TGTGCCAGCAGCCCCCTCGCCAGGAAGACTGAAGCTTTCTTT. This gives the protein CASSPLARKTEAFF.

This clone appeared once. The rearrangement links TRBV4-1 to TRBJ2-4; 12 nucleotides agree with TRBD1. CDR3 length: 17 amino acids. The germline V gene has CDR1 MGHRA and CDR2 YSYEKL. The J segment lost 6 bases and the V segment lost 3 bases, leaving 9 bases of the junction unmatched. In DNA form, the CDR3 reads TGCGCCAGCAGCCAGGGGACAGGGGGCCCACAAGGAAACATTCAGTACTTC. Residues: CASSQGTGGPQGNIQYF.

The rearrangement joins TRBV4-1 to TRBJ1-5; 10 bases align to TRBD1. This CDR3 has 17 residues. The germline V gene has CDR1 MGHRA and CDR2 YSYEKL. Losses at the gene ends were 2 bases for V and 6 bases for J; bases not matched to a gene: 10. The CDR3 region has the DNA TGCGCCAGCAGCCAAACTATTGACAGGGGGCGCAGTCAGCCCCAGCATTTT. This sequence encodes CASSQTIDRGRSQPQHF.

This sequence joins TRBV18 and TRBJ2-2; 7 bases agree with TRBD1. In germline, CDR1 is KGHSH, CDR2 LQKENI. The ends lost 1 base at V and 2 bases at J; junction bases unmatched: 4. The CDR3 covers 16 residues. DNA for the CDR3: TGTGCCAGCTCACCACGAGACAGGGCTAACACCGGGGAGCTGTTTTTT. Its protein product is CASSPRDRANTGELFF.

The chain employs TRBV6-6 and TRBJ1-5; maybe TRBD1 (6 bases). This CDR3 comprises 14 residues. V was cut by 2 bases and J by 4 bases, with 9 bases left in between. Germline CDR1 and CDR2: MNHNY and SVGAGI (reference sequence). In DNA form, the CDR3 reads TGTGCCAGCAGTTACCCCGACAGGAATCAGCCCCAGCATTTT. Amino acid sequence: CASSYPDRNQPQHF.

The chain is built from TRBV18 and TRBJ1-1; possible D gene TRBD1, 5 bases. V lost 3 bases and J lost 0, with 8 bases in between. Germline V gene data show CDR1 as KGHSH and CDR2 as LQKENI. The CDR3 is 14 amino acids. CDR3 nucleotide sequence: TGTGCCAGCTCACCGGACATGTTGAACACTGAAGCTTTCTTT. Its protein product is CASSPDMLNTEAFF.

This clone has just a few counts. The genes are TRBV4-1 and TRBJ2-7; 8 nucleotides line up with TRBD2. J gave up 3 bases and V 1 base, and 8 bases lay outside the gene matches. This CDR3 spans 16 amino acids. Looked up from germline, CDR1 is MGHRA and CDR2 is YSYEKL. The CDR3 DNA reads as TGCGCCAGCAGCCAAGGACTAGCGTTGAGGGGCTACGAGCAGTACTTC. Amino acid sequence: CASSQGLALRGYEQYF.

The rearrangement joins TRBV4-1 to TRBJ1-2; tentatively, D is TRBD1 (6 bases). The CDR3 consists of 15 residues. Germline loops: CDR1 MGHRA, CDR2 YSYEKL. Trimming stripped 1 base from V and 5 bases from J, with 14 bases between. The CDR3 coding sequence is TGCGCCAGCAGCCAAGCCCCAGGGGCTCTTTATGGCTACACCTTC. This translates into CASSQAPGALYGYTF.

Points on this clone: Different DNA sequences within this sample yield the same CDR3. The V gene is TRBV7-2, the J gene TRBJ1-2, with D unresolved. Trimming left V 6 bases short and J 2 bases short, with 7 bases between. This CDR3 has 12 amino acids. Germline values: CDR1 SGHTA, CDR2 FQGNSA. CDR3 in amino acids: CASSPQNYGYTF. The CDR3 nucleotides are TGTGCCAGCAGTCCACAAAACTATGGCTACACCTTC. The full variable domain, in which reference TRBV7-2 and TRBJ1-2 provide the parts outside the CDR3, is GAGVSQSPSNKVTEKGKDVELRCDPISGHTALYWYRQSLGQGLEFLIYFQGNSAPDKSGLPSDRFSAERTGGSVSTLTIQRTQQEDSAVYLCASSPQNYGYTFGSGTRLTVV.

This clone has only a few counts. J is TRBJ1-2 and V is TRBV28; maybe TRBD1 (5 bases). This CDR3 spans 15 amino acids. V was pared by 5 bases and J by 4 bases, with 17 bases between. Germline V gene sequence: CDR1 MDHEN, CDR2 SYDVKM. The DNA of the CDR3 is TGTGCCAGCAGTCCCGCAGGGAATTGGGGCTATGGCTACACCTTC. Protein: CASSPAGNWGYGYTF.

This chain uses TRBV19 with TRBJ2-1; 8 bases line up with TRBD1. Per the germline V gene, CDR1 is LNHDA and CDR2 is SQIVND (reference sequence). This CDR3 comprises 16 residues. The V and J ends lost 3 bases and 4 bases, in that order; junction bases with no gene match: 8. The CDR3 nucleotides are TGTGCCAGTAGTATCCCTACAGGGGGACGGTACAATGAGCAGTTCTTC. Protein: CASSIPTGGRYNEQFF. Complete variable domain (other parts from reference TRBV19 and TRBJ2-1): DGGITQSPKYLFRKEGQNVTLSCEQNLNHDAMYWYRQDPGQGLRLIYYSQIVNDFQKGDIAEGYSVSREKKESFPLTVTSAQKNPTAFYLCASSIPTGGRYNEQFFGPGTRLTVL.

This clone appeared once. The chain employs TRBV28 and TRBJ1-3, with D perhaps TRBD1 (5 bases). V was pared by 1 base and J by 1 base, with 11 bases between. There are 16 residues in the CDR3. The germline V gene has CDR1 MDHEN and CDR2 SYDVKM. CDR3 DNA: TGTGCCAGCAGTTTATTACAGGACGGATCTGGAAACACCATATATTTT. Its translation: CASSLLQDGSGNTIYF.

The chain combines TRBV18 with TRBJ1-4; D possibly corresponds to TRBD1 (6 bases). This CDR3 is built from 15 residues. CDR1 and CDR2 (germline): KGHSH, LQKENI. V was cut by 3 bases and J by 8 bases, with 16 bases left in between. CDR3 region: CASSPPGQNGEKLFF. CDR3 nucleotides: TGTGCCAGCTCACCGCCAGGACAGAACGGGGAAAAACTGTTTTTT.

This clone has more than one count but fewer than ten. The chain employs TRBV19 and TRBJ1-1; D is unresolved. The CDR3 runs to 14 residues. The germline CDR1 and CDR2 sequences are LNHDA and SQIVND (reference sequence). V shed 7 bases and J shed 1 base, with 13 bases lying between them. In DNA form, the CDR3 reads TGTGCCAGTACCTATGACTGGAAGAACACTGAAGCTTTCTTT. This translates into CASTYDWKNTEAFF.

V is TRBV18 and J is TRBJ2-3, with 14 bases fitting TRBD2. Germline V gene data show CDR1 as KGHSH and CDR2 as LQKENI. V gave up 6 bases and J gave up 0 bases; unmatched junction bases: 8. CDR3 size: 18 residues. CDR3 sequence: CASSKGLAGVISTDTQYF. DNA for the CDR3: TGTGCCAGCTCGAAGGGACTAGCGGGGGTAATTAGCACAGATACGCAGTATTTT.

This CDR3 is CASSGSSLRLAGITDTQYF. The DNA for the CDR3 is TGCGCCAGCAGTGGCTCCTCACTTCGACTAGCGGGGATAACAGATACGCAGTATTTT. V usage is TRBV10-2 and J usage is TRBJ2-3, with TRBD2 matching over 11 bases. CDR1 and CDR2 (germline): WSHSY, SAAADI. Trimming cost V 4 bases and J 3 bases; bases outside gene matches: 15. The length of the CDR3 is 19 residues.

The gene calls are TRBV14 and TRBJ1-1, with TRBD1 matching over 10 bases. CDR1 is SGHDN, CDR2 FVKESK, per germline. This CDR3 spans 16 amino acids. V gave up 6 bases and J gave up 3 bases; unmatched junction bases: 10. CDR3 DNA sequence: TGTGCCAGCAGGTTGGCGGGACAGGGGTCGTACACTGAAGCTTTCTTT. It is translated as CASRLAGQGSYTEAFF. Complete variable domain (other parts from reference TRBV14 and TRBJ1-1): EAGVTQFPSHSVIEKGQTVTLRCDPISGHDNLYWYRRVMGKEIKFLLHFVKESKQDESGMPNNRFLAERTGGTYSTLKVQPAELEDSGVYFCASRLAGQGSYTEAFFGQGTRLTVV.

The chain links TRBV18 to TRBJ1-2, with D uncertain. V gave up 1 base and J gave up 7 bases, with 19 bases separating them. CDR3 length: 16 amino acids. Germline CDR1 reads KGHSH; CDR2 reads LQKENI. Written as DNA, the CDR3 is TGTGCCAGCTCACCACAGGCTGAGGGAGAGCTGGGTGGCTACACCTTC. Residues: CASSPQAEGELGGYTF. Combining the CDR3 with reference TRBV18 and TRBJ1-2 gives the whole variable domain NAGVMQNPRHLVRRRGQEARLRCSPMKGHSHVYWYRQLPEEGLKFMVYLQKENIIDESGMPKERFSAEFPKEGPSILRIQQVVRGDSAAYFCASSPQAEGELGGYTFGSGTRLTVV.

The V and J genes are TRBV5-1 and TRBJ1-2; D might be TRBD1 (5 bases). V was shortened by 7 bases and J by 3 bases, with 19 bases between the two germline ends. The CDR3 has 15 amino acids. Per the germline V gene, CDR1 is SGHRS and CDR2 is YFSETQ. The CDR3 region has the DNA TGCGCCAGCTCCCCGGGGGGAGGTACCTACTATGGCTACACCTTC. Its translation is CASSPGGGTYYGYTF.

This rearrangement joins TRBV7-3 to TRBJ1-2; 8 bases fit TRBD1. The CDR3 loop spans 14 amino acids. CDR1 is SGHTA, CDR2 FQGTGA, per germline. Trimming cost V 5 bases and J 1 base; bases outside gene matches: 3. The CDR3 region has the DNA TGTGCCAGCAGCCAAGGACAGGGTAACTATGGCTACACCTTC. Amino acids: CASSQGQGNYGYTF.

This chain joins TRBV10-1 and TRBJ2-1, with D perhaps matching TRBD2 (5 bases). The CDR3 extends over 13 amino acids. V lost 9 bases and J lost 2, with 11 bases in between. CDR1 and CDR2 (germline): WNHNN, SYGVQD (reference sequence). The chain's CDR3 is CARLDGAYNEQFF. The DNA of the CDR3 is TGCGCCAGATTGGACGGGGCCTACAATGAGCAGTTCTTC.

V gene TRBV5-4 combines with J gene TRBJ1-1; maybe TRBD1 (5 bases). This CDR3 has 13 amino acids. V was cut by 4 bases and J by 0 bases, with 7 bases left in between. Per the germline V gene, CDR1 is SGHNT and CDR2 is YYREEE (reference sequence). The CDR3 bases are TGTGCCAGCAGCGTGGACATGAACACTGAAGCTTTCTTT. Residues: CASSVDMNTEAFF.

This chain uses TRBV12-3 or TRBV12-4 with TRBJ1-2, with 10 bases identical to TRBD1. This CDR3 is 13 amino acids long. V shed 3 bases and J 8 bases; nucleotides not matched to a gene: 3. CDR3 amino acids: CASSLGQGYGYTF. The CDR3 DNA follows: TGTGCCAGCAGTTTGGGACAGGGGTACGGCTACACCTTC.

This clone was found a few times. The chain combines TRBV7-2 with TRBJ2-2; D is perhaps TRBD2 (5 bases). This CDR3 has 15 amino acids. Germline-derived CDR1 and CDR2 are SGHTA and FQGNSA. Trimming took 1 base from V and 6 from J, leaving 12 bases between them. The CDR3 DNA reads TGTGCCAGCAGCTTAGTCCTAGCCAGTCCCGGGGAGCTGTTTTTT. Translated: CASSLVLASPGELFF.